The rows below give T cell receptor beta chains drawn from one sample of a study of cytomegalovirus exposure and HLA in healthy donors. TCRdb keeps only in-frame clones here, not all; method: immunoSEQ multiplex PCR. The sample shows about 80,000 clones, approximately 67% of them seen only once. Sequenced material: PBMCs. The receptors derive from a male donor in good health and CMV-seropositive. Both conserved end residues are part of each CDR3.

V	J	CDR3
TRBV6-1	TRBJ2-7	CASSRQGLYEQYF
TRBV7-8	TRBJ1-4	CASSRGDATNEKLFF
TRBV7-8	TRBJ2-7	CASSPGTGSYEQYF
TRBV9	TRBJ1-3	CASSPGTGGHRAPGNTIYF
TRBV7-9	TRBJ1-1	CASSPGGTEAFF
TRBV18	TRBJ1-1	CASSPPNEGNTEAFF
TRBV28	TRBJ2-7	CASRPWDTPGHHEQYF
TRBV19	TRBJ2-2	CASRHTSGSGTGELFF
TRBV27	TRBJ1-1	CASSLGERNTEAFF
TRBV7-8	TRBJ1-5	CASSLALGGGNQPQHF
TRBV30	TRBJ1-6	CALEDSYNSPLHF
TRBV7-8	TRBJ1-3	CAISTDRNTIYF
TRBV5-4	TRBJ2-2	CASSDNKRRGTGELFF
TRBV5-1	TRBJ1-1	CASSLAAGARGTEAFF
TRBV19	TRBJ2-1	CASGRYNEQFF
TRBV7-7	TRBJ2-5	CASSAPSGRDGETQYF
TRBV4-3	TRBJ2-1	CASSQDPAARNQGEQFF
TRBV29-1	TRBJ1-5	CSVAVGSSQPQHF
TRBV29-1	TRBJ2-5	CSAGTQETQYF
TRBV9	TRBJ2-3	CASSVPSRLAGVVDTQYF
TRBV7-2	TRBJ1-5	CASSQDRYSNQPQHF
TRBV27	TRBJ2-1	CASRPPPTAGEQFF
TRBV12-2	TRBJ1-2	CASRPQGYGDGYTF
TRBV6-6	TRBJ1-5	CASSSSTGGLRPQHF
TRBV25-1	TRBJ2-3	CASSELRGSTDTQYF
TRBV7-9	TRBJ1-1	CASSLVEGAYTEAFF
TRBV27	TRBJ2-7	CASSSQASYEQYF
TRBV7-8	TRBJ1-1	CASTTGINTEAFF
TRBV28	TRBJ1-6	CASSLAAGNSPLHF
TRBV6-5	TRBJ2-7	CASKRGGLDIPEQYF
TRBV19	TRBJ2-3	CASSILDTDTQYF
TRBV7-6	TRBJ2-3	CASSATRDTQYF
TRBV7-3	TRBJ2-1	CASSTGLGDEQFF
TRBV7-3	TRBJ2-1	CASRASGRNEQFF
TRBV6-5	TRBJ1-1	CASSYQGAQTEAFF
TRBV5-8	TRBJ1-1	CASSPGQREAFF
TRBV4-1	TRBJ2-1	CASSQDRYEQFF
TRBV27	TRBJ2-7	CASSWTVSYEQYF
TRBV30	TRBJ1-2	CAWSELQGYGYTF